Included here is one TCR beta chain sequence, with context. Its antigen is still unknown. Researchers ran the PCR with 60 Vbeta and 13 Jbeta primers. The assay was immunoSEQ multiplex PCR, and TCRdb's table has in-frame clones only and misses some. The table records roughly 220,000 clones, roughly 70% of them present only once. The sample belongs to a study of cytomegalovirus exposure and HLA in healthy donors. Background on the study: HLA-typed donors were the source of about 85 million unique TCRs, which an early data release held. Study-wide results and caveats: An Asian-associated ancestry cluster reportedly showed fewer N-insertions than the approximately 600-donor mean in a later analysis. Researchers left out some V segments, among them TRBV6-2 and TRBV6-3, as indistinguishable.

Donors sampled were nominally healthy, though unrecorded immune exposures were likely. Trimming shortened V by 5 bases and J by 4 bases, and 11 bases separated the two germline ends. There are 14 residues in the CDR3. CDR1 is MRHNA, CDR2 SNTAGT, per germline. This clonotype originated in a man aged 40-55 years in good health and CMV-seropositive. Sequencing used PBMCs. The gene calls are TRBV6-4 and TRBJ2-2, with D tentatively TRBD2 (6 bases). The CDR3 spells CASSTLGGTGELFF. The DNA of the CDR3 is TGTGCCAGCAGTACTCTGGGGGGCACCGGGGAGCTGTTTTTT.